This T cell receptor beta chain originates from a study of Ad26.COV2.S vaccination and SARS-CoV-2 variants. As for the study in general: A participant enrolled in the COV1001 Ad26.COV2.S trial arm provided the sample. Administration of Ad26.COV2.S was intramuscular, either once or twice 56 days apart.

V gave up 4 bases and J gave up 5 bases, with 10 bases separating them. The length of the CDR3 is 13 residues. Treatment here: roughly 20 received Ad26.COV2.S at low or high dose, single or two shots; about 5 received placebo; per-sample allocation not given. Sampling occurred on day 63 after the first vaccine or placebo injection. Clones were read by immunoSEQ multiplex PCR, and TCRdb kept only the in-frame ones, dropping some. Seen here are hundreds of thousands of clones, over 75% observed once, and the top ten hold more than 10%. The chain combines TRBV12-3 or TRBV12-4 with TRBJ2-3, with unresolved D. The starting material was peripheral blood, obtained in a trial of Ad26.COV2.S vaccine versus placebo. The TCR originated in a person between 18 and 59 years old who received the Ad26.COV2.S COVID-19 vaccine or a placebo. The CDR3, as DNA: TGTGCCAGCAGTTCCTCCCGTCTAGATACGCAGTATTTT. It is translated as CASSSSRLDTQYF.